This T cell receptor (beta chain) is from a study of blood T cell repertoires in COVID-19. Looking at the study overall: From the United States, Italy and Spain came samples of acute and convalescent COVID-19. From T cells, B-cell-depleted T cells, or PBMCs came the material, which was cDNA or gDNA.

The CDR3 consists of 16 residues. Germline CDR1 reads SGHNT; CDR2 reads YYREEE (reference sequence). Trimming took off 1 base at V and 0 bases at J, with 12 bases between the two ends. As processed by the authors: Estimated nucleated cell counts came from reference gene primer amplification. Using immunoSEQ multiplex PCR, the repertoire was profiled, and TCRdb retains in-frame clones only, with some absent. V, J and clone size are taken as reported in that table, and D and trimming were inferred from the DNA itself. The sample yields around 76,000 clones, 81% seen once. The chain is built from TRBV5-4 and TRBJ2-3, with D uncertain. Sequencing used peripheral blood. The TCR sequence derives from a woman between 65 and 79 years old with acute or convalescent COVID-19. The CDR3 DNA is TGTGCCAGCAGCTTGATGACTGTTACTAGCACAGATACGCAGTATTTT. It encodes CASSLMTVTSTDTQYF.